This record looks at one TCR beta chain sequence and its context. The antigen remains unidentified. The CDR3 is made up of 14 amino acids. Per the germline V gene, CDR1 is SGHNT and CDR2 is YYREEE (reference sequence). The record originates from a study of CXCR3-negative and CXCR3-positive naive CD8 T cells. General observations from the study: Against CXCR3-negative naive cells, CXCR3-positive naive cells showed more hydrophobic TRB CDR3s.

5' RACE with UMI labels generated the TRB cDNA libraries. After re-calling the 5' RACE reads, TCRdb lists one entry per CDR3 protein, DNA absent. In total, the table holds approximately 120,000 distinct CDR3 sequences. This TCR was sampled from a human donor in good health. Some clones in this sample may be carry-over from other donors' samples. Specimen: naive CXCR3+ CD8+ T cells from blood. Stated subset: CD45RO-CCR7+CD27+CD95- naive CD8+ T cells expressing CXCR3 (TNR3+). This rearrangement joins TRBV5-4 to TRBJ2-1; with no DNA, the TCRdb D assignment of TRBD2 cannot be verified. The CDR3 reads CASGIAVSYNEQFF. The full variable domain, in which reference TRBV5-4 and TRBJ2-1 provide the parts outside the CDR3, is ETGVTQSPTHLIKTRGQQVTLRCSSQSGHNTVSWYQQALGQGPQFIFQYYREEENGRGNFPPRFSGLQFPNYSSELNVNALELDDSALYLCASGIAVSYNEQFFGPGTRLTVL.